This TCR beta chain emerged from a study of blood T cell repertoires in COVID-19. Per the original methods: It was from reference gene primer amplification that nucleated cell counts were estimated. The method was immunoSEQ multiplex PCR; TCRdb's version includes in-frame clones alone and lacks a portion of them. V, J and clone size derive from that table, while D and trimming were established from the DNA sequence. The sample consists of some 350,000 clones, 85% to 90% of them appearing once. The V gene's germline CDR1 is SGHRS and CDR2 YFSETQ. V dropped 6 bases and J dropped 0 bases, with 12 bases sitting between them. This CDR3 has 15 amino acids.

This receptor was taken from a man between 18 and 29 years old with active or convalescent COVID-19. The specimen was peripheral blood. The V call is TRBV5-1, the J call TRBJ2-2; perhaps TRBD2 as D (6 bases). The chain's CDR3 is CASTLGGANTGELFF. As DNA, the CDR3 is TGCGCCAGCACCCTCGGGGGAGCGAACACCGGGGAGCTGTTTTTT.